Listed below are T cell receptor beta chains from one sample, sequenced in a study of cytomegalovirus exposure and HLA in healthy donors. Method: immunoSEQ multiplex PCR; TCRdb's copy keeps in-frame clones and lacks some. Counted here are around 130,000 clones, about 85% occurring once; the ten biggest clones make up about 6.7%. Sequenced material: PBMCs. These receptors were taken from a woman under 40 in good health and CMV-seropositive. Each CDR3 is given with its conserved first and last residue. The D gene is left open where the match is weak. Clone size is shown for a subset of rows, as once, few, many or a class of expanded clone.

cdr3_nt cdr3_aa j_call d_call clone_size cdr3_length v_call
TGCAGCGTTGAAGAACAACCGAACACTGAAGCTTTCTTT CSVEEQPNTEAFF TRBJ1-1 - - 13 TRBV29-1
TGTGCCAGCAGTGGACATTCAGGGGCTAATGAAAAACTGTTTTTT CASSGHSGANEKLFF TRBJ1-4 - - 15 TRBV2
TGTGCCAGCAGTTCCCAGGGCAATGAGCAGTTCTTC CASSSQGNEQFF TRBJ2-1 - - 12 TRBV6-6
TGTGCCAGCAGTTTTACTGACATGAACACTGAAGCTTTCTTT CASSFTDMNTEAFF TRBJ1-1 - - 14 TRBV27
TGTGCCTGGTCACCACACAGGGGGTTTTATGGCTACACCTTC CAWSPHRGFYGYTF TRBJ1-2 TRBD1 - 14 TRBV30
TGTGCCAGCACAACGACTAGCGGGAGGGCGATACCCGAGCAGTACTTC CASTTTSGRAIPEQYF TRBJ2-7 TRBD2 - 16 TRBV2
TGTGCCAGCAGCTTCGGGACAGGGTTGACAGATACGCAGTATTTT CASSFGTGLTDTQYF TRBJ2-3 TRBD1 - 15 TRBV7-9
TGTGCCAGCAGCTCAGGACAGGCCACCGGGGAGCTGTTTTTT CASSSGQATGELFF TRBJ2-2 TRBD1 - 14 TRBV28
TGTGCCAGCTCACTGGGAGGTGGGGAGAGCGCTGAAGCTTTCTTT CASSLGGGESAEAFF TRBJ1-1 - - 15 TRBV18
TGTGCCAGCAGCAAAAACGCGACAGGGGATCAGCCCCAGCATTTT CASSKNATGDQPQHF TRBJ1-5 - - 15 TRBV21-1
TGTGCCAGCTCAGAGGATGGGGGGGAAACTGAAGCTTTCTTT CASSEDGGETEAFF TRBJ1-1 - - 14 TRBV18
TGTGCCAGCAGTTGGCCTGGGACAGGGCATGGCTACACCTTC CASSWPGTGHGYTF TRBJ1-2 TRBD1 - 14 TRBV5-4
TGTGCCAGTACGGTCTACACTGAAGCTTTCTTT CASTVYTEAFF TRBJ1-1 - - 11 TRBV7-2
TGCAGCGTTCCCCCCCCTCGCTGGCTAGCGGGGGAGGGAACAGATACGCAGTATTTT CSVPPPRWLAGEGTDTQYF TRBJ2-3 TRBD2 - 19 TRBV29-1
TGTGCCAGCAGTGTGGGAGGGGTTAATGAAAAACTGTTTTTT CASSVGGVNEKLFF TRBJ1-4 - - 14 TRBV2
TGTGCCAGCAGTGCGAATCCGGGAGCTGAAGCTTTCTTT CASSANPGAEAFF TRBJ1-1 - - 13 TRBV2
TGTGCCAGCAGTTTAGCGGGCTCGGATACGCAGTATTTT CASSLAGSDTQYF TRBJ2-3 - - 13 TRBV28
TGTGCCTGGAGTTCCGTGAATCAGCCCCAGCATTTT CAWSSVNQPQHF TRBJ1-5 - - 12 TRBV30
TGTGCCTGGAGTGGGGCCCTCCTTTATCTCGAAGCTTTCTTT CAWSGALLYLEAFF TRBJ1-1 - few 14 TRBV30
TGTGCCAGCAGCCCTATTTGGAACACCGGGGAGCTGTTTTTT CASSPIWNTGELFF TRBJ2-2 - - 14 TRBV7-9
TGCGCCAGCAGCTTGGGGGGGGACAGTCTTGAGCAGTTCTTC CASSLGGDSLEQFF TRBJ2-1 - - 14 TRBV5-1
TGTGCCAGCAGCTTTCTGGGACTAGCGGGGACCCGGTTCTTC CASSFLGLAGTRFF TRBJ2-1 TRBD2 - 14 TRBV7-9
TGTGCCAGCAGATCCGGGACAGGTTTTACAGATACGCAGTATTTT CASRSGTGFTDTQYF TRBJ2-3 TRBD1 - 15 TRBV28
TGCGCCAGCAGCTTGGTGGGCCATGGGAACACTGAAGCTTTCTTT CASSLVGHGNTEAFF TRBJ1-1 - - 15 TRBV5-1
TGTGCCAGCGGGGGACACTTGATTGAAGCTTTCTTT CASGGHLIEAFF TRBJ1-1 - - 12 TRBV6-5
TGTGCCAGCAGTTCGTTAGGACTAGCGGGAAAGGTGGATGAGCAGTTCTTC CASSSLGLAGKVDEQFF TRBJ2-1 TRBD2 - 17 TRBV28
TGTGCCAGCAGCCGCGGAGGCACGGGAGGACAGCCCCAGCATTTT CASSRGGTGGQPQHF TRBJ1-5 - - 15 TRBV11-2
TGTGCCAGCAGTGAAGCAGCTTATTCTGGGGCCAACGTCCTGACTTTC CASSEAAYSGANVLTF TRBJ2-6 - - 16 TRBV6-1
TGTGCCAGCAGCTCCGGGACAGGGGGCGATCTCCGTCCGGAGACCCAGTACTTC CASSSGTGGDLRPETQYF TRBJ2-5 TRBD1 - 18 TRBV13
TGTGCCAGCAGCCCACGGACAGGGGTTGGTGGCTACACCTTC CASSPRTGVGGYTF TRBJ1-2 TRBD1 - 14 TRBV9
TGTGCCAGCAGCTTAGTCGGTTACACCATATATTTT CASSLVGYTIYF TRBJ1-3 - - 12 TRBV7-9
TGCGCCAGCAGGATACTAGCGGGGCCGCCTAGCACAGATACGCAGTATTTT CASRILAGPPSTDTQYF TRBJ2-3 TRBD2 - 17 TRBV5-1
TGTGCCAGCAGCCCCTTGGGACTAGCGGCGTACAATGAGCAGTTCTTC CASSPLGLAAYNEQFF TRBJ2-1 TRBD2 - 16 TRBV7-3
TGTGCCAGCGCCTTCCGGGGTTACACTGAAGCTTTCTTT CASAFRGYTEAFF TRBJ1-1 - once 13 TRBV28
TGTGCCAGCAGCTTAGTCGGAGGGCCAAACACCGGGGAGCTGTTTTTT CASSLVGGPNTGELFF TRBJ2-2 - - 16 TRBV7-6
TGTGCCAGCAGCGTAGGTAGCGGAGGGGCAGGACGGGGAGATACGCAGTATTTT CASSVGSGGAGRGDTQYF TRBJ2-3 - - 18 TRBV9
TGTGCCACCAGCAGATCATTTTGGCAGAGCAATCAGCCCCAGCATTTT CATSRSFWQSNQPQHF TRBJ1-5 - few 16 TRBV15
TGTGCCAGCAGCGTAGGGACAGACGCTTATGGCTACACCTTC CASSVGTDAYGYTF TRBJ1-2 - - 14 TRBV9
TGTGCCAGCAGTTACTCGGCTCAAGAGACCCAGTACTTC CASSYSAQETQYF TRBJ2-5 - - 13 TRBV6-6
TGTGCCAGCAGTGAGGGAGGGGGAGGTTTTAGGGGCTACACCTTC CASSEGGGGFRGYTF TRBJ1-2 - - 15 TRBV6-1
TGTGCCAGCAGCTTCGATGGGCGCGAGCAGTACTTC CASSFDGREQYF TRBJ2-7 - - 12 TRBV5-4
TGTGCCAGCAGCCTTAGGGACAGGGGGAGATCACCCCTCCACTTT CASSLRDRGRSPLHF TRBJ1-6 TRBD1 once 15 TRBV13
TGTGCCAGCAGGAGTGAGGGCTGGTCTGAAAAACTGTTTTTT CASRSEGWSEKLFF TRBJ1-4 - - 14 TRBV2
TGTGCCAGCAGGTCCCCTAACAGGGATTTAAACACCATATATTTT CASRSPNRDLNTIYF TRBJ1-3 - - 15 TRBV6-5